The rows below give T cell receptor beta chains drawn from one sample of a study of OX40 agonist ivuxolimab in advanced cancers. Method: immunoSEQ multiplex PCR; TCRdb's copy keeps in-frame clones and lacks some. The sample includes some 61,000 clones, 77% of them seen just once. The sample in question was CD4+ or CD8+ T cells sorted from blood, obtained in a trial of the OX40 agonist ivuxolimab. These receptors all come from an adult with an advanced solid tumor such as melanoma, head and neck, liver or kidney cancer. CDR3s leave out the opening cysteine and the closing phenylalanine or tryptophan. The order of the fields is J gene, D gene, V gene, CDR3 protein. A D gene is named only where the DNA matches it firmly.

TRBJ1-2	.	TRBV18	ASSPTAKLSDYGYT
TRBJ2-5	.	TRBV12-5	ASGSGQLEETQY
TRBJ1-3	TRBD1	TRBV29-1	SVRDSHSGNTIY
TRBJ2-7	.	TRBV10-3	AIRAGSYEQY
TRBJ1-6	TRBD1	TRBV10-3	AHAAGQDEGSPLH
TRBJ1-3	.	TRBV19	ASSIDLGSGNTIY
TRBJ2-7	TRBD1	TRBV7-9	ASSLGTVYEQY
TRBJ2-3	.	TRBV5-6	ASSLLGGPEDTQY
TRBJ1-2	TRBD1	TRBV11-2	ASSFTGQARYGYT
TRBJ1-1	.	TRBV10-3	AISEKGRVILGTEAF
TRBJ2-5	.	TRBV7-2	ASSTGPTRETQY
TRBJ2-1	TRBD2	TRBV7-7	ASSSGLAGPYNEQF
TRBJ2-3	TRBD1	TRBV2	ASSEETGGVGDTQY
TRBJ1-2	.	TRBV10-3	AIRETVYGYT
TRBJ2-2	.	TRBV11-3	ASSLDGTGELF
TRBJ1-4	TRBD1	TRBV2	ASSATRGSNEKLF
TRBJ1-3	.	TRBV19	ASSIRTGNSGNTIY
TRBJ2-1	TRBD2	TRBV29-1	SVDGREGLDEQF
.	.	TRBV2	ASSEAALYEQY
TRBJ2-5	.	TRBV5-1	ASSLAGMVSQETQY
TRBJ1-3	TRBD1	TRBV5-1	ASSSGTVDGNTIY
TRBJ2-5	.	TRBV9	ASSLQSEGGIQY
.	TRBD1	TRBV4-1	ASSPGTGDRYEQY
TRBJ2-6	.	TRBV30	AWSVEFSGANVLT
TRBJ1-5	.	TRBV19	ASSSGIRGQPQH
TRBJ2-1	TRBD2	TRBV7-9	ASLASGGNEQF
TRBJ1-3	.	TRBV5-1	ASSPTRVSGNTIY
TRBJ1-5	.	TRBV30	AWTGVNGNQPQH
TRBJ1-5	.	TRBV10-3	AISDWLVDQPQH
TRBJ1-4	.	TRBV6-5	ASSYGGGDEKLF
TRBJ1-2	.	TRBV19	ASSLQDGPYGYT
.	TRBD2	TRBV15	ATSRTSNEQY
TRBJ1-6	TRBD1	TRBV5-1	ASSFGQGSDNSPLH
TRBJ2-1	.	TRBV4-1	ASSQDRVFMQF
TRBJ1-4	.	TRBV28	ASSPVPEKLF
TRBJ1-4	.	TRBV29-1	SALLATNEKLF
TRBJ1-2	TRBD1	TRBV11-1	ASSSGQGYGYT
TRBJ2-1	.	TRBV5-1	ASSLERGGIVDEQF
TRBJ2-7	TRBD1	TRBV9	ASSVLDRGAPYEQY
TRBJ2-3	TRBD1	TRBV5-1	ASSLRDRGLDTQY
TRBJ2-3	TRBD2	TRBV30	AWRSSGRAKHTQY
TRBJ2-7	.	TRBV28	ASSQWGIGQY
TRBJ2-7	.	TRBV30	AWSRPGPYEQY
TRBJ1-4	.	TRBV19	ASSMRPTNEKLF
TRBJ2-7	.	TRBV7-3	ARDAPTGSYEQY
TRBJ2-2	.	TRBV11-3	ASSLSGFYTGELF
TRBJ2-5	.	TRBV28	ASSFELGLGETQY
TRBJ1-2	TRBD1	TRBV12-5	ASVTGQGAKKNYGYT
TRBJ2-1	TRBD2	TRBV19	ASSLSPLAGPYNEQF